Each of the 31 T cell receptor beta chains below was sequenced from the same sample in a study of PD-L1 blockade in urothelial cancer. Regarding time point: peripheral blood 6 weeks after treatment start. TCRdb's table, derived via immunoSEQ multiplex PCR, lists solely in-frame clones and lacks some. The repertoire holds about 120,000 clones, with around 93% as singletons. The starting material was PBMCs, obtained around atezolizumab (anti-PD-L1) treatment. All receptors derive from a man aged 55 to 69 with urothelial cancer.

DNA for the CDR3: TGTGCCAGCAGCAAGGGACTAGCGGGGCCCCCCGGGGAGCTGTTTTTT. Translation gives CASSKGLAGPPGELFF. V gene TRBV7-2 combines with J gene TRBJ2-2; 13 nucleotides line up with TRBD2. Germline lookup yields CDR1 SGHTA and CDR2 FQGNSA. The CDR3 spans 16 residues. V gave up 5 bases and J gave up 6 bases; unmatched junction bases: 6.

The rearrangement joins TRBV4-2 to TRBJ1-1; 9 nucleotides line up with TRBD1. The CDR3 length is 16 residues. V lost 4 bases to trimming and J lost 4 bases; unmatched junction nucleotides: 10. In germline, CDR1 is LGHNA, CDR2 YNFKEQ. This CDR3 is CASSPYDRGMGTEAFF. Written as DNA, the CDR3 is TGTGCCAGCAGCCCATACGACAGGGGGATGGGCACTGAAGCTTTCTTT.

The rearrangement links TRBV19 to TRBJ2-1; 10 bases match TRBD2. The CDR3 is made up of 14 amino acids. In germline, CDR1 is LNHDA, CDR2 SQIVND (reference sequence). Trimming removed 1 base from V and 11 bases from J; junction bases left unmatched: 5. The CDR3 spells CASSIGGLADKQFF. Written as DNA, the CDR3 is TGTGCCAGTAGTATAGGTGGACTAGCGGATAAGCAGTTCTTC.

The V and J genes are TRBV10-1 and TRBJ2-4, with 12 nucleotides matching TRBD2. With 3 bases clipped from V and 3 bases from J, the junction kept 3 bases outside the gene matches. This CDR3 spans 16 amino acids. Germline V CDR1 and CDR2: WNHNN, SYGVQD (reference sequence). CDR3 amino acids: CASSDQLAGGKNIQYF. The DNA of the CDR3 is TGCGCCAGCAGTGACCAACTAGCGGGGGGCAAAAACATTCAGTACTTC.

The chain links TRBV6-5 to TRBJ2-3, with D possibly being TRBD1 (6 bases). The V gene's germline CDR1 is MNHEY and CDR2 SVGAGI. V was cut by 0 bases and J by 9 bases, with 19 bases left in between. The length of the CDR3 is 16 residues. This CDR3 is CASSYSGAGVISTQYF. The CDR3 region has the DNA TGTGCCAGCAGTTACTCTGGGGCAGGGGTCATTTCCACGCAGTATTTT.

The chain's CDR3 is CAWSLSGNTIYF. The CDR3 DNA sequence: TGTGCCTGGAGTCTCTCTGGAAACACCATATATTTT. The chain links TRBV30 to TRBJ1-3; D is undetermined. This CDR3 spans 12 amino acids. In germline, CDR1 is GTSNPN, CDR2 SVGIG (reference sequence). The V end lost 2 bases, the J end lost 0 bases, and 2 bases lay between the germline ends.

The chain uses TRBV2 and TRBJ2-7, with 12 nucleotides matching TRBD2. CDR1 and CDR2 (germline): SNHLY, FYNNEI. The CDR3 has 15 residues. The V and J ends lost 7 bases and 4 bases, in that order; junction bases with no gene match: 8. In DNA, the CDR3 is TGTGCCAGCACCCTGACTAGCGGGAGCGGATACGAGCAGTACTTC. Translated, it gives CASTLTSGSGYEQYF.

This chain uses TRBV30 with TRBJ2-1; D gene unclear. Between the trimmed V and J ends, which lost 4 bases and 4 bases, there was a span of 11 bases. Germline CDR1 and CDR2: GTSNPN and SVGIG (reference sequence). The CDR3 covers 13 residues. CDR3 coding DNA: TGTGCCTGGACATGGTTGGAGTACAATGAGCAGTTCTTC. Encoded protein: CAWTWLEYNEQFF.

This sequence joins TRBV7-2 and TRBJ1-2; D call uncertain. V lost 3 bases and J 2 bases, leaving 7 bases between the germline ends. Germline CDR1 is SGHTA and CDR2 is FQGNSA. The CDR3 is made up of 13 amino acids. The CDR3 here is CASSLRANYGYTF. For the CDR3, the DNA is TGTGCCAGCAGCTTGCGGGCAAACTATGGCTACACCTTC.

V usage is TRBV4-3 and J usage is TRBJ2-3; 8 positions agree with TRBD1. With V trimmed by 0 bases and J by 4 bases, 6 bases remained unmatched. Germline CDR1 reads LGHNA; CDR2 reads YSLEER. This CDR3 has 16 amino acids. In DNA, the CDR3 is TGCGCCAGCAGCCAAGAAGTGTCAGGGGGCGCAGATACGCAGTATTTT. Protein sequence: CASSQEVSGGADTQYF.

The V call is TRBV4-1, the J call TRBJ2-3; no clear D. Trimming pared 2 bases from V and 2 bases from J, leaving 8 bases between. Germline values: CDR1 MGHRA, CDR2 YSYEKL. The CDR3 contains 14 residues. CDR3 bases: TGCGCCAGCAGCCAATGGCTCACCACAGATACGCAGTATTTT. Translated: CASSQWLTTDTQYF.

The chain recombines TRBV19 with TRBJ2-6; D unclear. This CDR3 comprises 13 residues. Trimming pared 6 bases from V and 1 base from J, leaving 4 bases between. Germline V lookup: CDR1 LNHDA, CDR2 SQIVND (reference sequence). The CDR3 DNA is TGTGCCAGTAGGGAGTCTGGGGCCAACGTCCTGACTTTC. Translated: CASRESGANVLTF.

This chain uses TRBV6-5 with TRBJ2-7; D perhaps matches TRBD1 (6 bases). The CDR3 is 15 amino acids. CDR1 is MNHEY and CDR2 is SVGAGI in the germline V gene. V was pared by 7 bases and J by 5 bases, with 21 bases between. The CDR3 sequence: CASTQTGLRIHEQYF. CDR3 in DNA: TGTGCCAGCACCCAAACAGGGTTGCGCATCCACGAGCAGTACTTC.

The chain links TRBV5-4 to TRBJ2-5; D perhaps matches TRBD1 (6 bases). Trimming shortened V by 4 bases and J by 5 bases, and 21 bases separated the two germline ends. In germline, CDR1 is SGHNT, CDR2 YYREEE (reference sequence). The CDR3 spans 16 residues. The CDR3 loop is CASSPRGTRATETQYF. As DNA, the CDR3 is TGTGCCAGCAGCCCGAGGGGGACAAGGGCAACGGAGACCCAGTACTTC. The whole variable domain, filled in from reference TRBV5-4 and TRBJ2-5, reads ETGVTQSPTHLIKTRGQQVTLRCSSQSGHNTVSWYQQALGQGPQFIFQYYREEENGRGNFPPRFSGLQFPNYSSELNVNALELDDSALYLCASSPRGTRATETQYFGPGTRLLVL.

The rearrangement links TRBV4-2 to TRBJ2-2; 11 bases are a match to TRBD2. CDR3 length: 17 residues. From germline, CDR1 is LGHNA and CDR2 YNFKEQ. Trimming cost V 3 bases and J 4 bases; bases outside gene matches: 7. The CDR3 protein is CASSQSPSGGSTGELFF. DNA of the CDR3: TGTGCCAGCAGCCAGTCGCCTAGCGGGGGGTCCACCGGGGAGCTGTTTTTT.

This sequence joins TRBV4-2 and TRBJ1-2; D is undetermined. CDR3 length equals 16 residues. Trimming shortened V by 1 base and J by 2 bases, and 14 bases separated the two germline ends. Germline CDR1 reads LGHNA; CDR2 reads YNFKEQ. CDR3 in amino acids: CASSQVPVGGNYGYTF. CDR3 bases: TGTGCCAGCAGCCAAGTCCCGGTTGGCGGGAACTATGGCTACACCTTC.

The CDR3, as DNA: TGTGCCAGTAGTATTGACAGGGGATATAACGAAGTGATGAACACTGAAGCTTTCTTT. Amino acids: CASSIDRGYNEVMNTEAFF. The J gene is TRBJ1-1, the V gene TRBV19, with 8 bases lining up with TRBD1. Germline V gene lookup returns CDR1 LNHDA and CDR2 SQIVND (reference sequence). The V segment lost 3 bases and the J segment 0 bases; nucleotides outside the gene matches: 15. The CDR3 covers 19 residues.

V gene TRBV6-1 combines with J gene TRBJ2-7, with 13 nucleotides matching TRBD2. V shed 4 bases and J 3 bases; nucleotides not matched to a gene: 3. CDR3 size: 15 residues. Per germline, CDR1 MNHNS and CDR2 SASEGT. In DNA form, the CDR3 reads TGTGCCAGCAGTGGAGGGACTAGCGGGAACTACGAGCAGTACTTC. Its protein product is CASSGGTSGNYEQYF.

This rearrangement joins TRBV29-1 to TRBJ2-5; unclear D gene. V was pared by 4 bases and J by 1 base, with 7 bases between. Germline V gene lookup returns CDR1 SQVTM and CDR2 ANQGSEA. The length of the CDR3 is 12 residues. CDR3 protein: CSVVELQETQYF. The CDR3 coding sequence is TGCAGCGTTGTGGAGCTCCAAGAGACCCAGTACTTC.

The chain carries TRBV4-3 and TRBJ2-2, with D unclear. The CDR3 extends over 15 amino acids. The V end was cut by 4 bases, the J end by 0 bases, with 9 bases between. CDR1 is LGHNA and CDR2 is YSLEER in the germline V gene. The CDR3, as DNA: TGCGCCAGCAGCCCCGAGCACGCGAACACCGGGGAGCTGTTTTTT. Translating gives CASSPEHANTGELFF.

The CDR3 DNA reads TGTGCCAGCAGCAACTTATACAGGGCTGGCCCGAATGAGCAGTTCTTC. This encodes CASSNLYRAGPNEQFF. This chain connects TRBV11-2 to TRBJ2-1, with a tentative D call TRBD1 (6 bases). Trimming stripped 5 bases from V and 7 bases from J, with 21 bases between. The CDR3 is 16 amino acids. Germline CDR1 reads SGHAT; CDR2 reads FQNNGV.

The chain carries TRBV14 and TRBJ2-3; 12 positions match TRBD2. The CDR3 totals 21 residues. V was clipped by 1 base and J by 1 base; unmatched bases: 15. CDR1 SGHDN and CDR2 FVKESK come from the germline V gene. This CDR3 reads CASSQVEGAASGRAGTDTQYF. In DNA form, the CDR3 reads TGTGCCAGCAGCCAAGTAGAGGGCGCGGCTAGCGGGAGGGCCGGCACAGATACGCAGTATTTT. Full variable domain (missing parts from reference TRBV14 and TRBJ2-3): EAGVTQFPSHSVIEKGQTVTLRCDPISGHDNLYWYRRVMGKEIKFLLHFVKESKQDESGMPNNRFLAERTGGTYSTLKVQPAELEDSGVYFCASSQVEGAASGRAGTDTQYFGPGTRLTVL.

Here the CDR3 reads CASNPTVGNTEAFF. The CDR3 DNA sequence: TGTGCCAGCAACCCGACAGTGGGTAACACTGAAGCTTTCTTT. The V call is TRBV6-6, the J call TRBJ1-1; the D gene is possibly TRBD1 (5 bases). Germline assignment: CDR1 MNHNY and CDR2 SVGAGI (reference sequence). The CDR3 is made up of 14 amino acids. Trimming pared 7 bases from V and 2 bases from J, leaving 14 bases between.

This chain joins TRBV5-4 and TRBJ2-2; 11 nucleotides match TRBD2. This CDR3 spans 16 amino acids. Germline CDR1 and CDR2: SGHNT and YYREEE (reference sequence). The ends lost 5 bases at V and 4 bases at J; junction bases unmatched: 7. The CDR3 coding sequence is TGTGCCAGCAGAACAACTAGCGGGGGTATCACCGGGGAGCTGTTTTTT. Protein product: CASRTTSGGITGELFF.

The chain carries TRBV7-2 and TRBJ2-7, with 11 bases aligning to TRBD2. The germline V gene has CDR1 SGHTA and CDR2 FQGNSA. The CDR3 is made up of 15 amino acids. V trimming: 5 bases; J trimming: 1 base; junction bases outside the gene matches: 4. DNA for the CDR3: TGTGCCAGCAGCCCACGACTAGCGGGGTCCTACGAGCAGTACTTC. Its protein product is CASSPRLAGSYEQYF.

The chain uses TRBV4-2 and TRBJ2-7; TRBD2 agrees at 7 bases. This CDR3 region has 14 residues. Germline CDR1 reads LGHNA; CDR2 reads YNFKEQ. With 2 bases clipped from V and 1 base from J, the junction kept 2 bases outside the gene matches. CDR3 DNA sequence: TGTGCCAGCAGCCAACTAGCGGAATCCTACGAGCAGTACTTC. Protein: CASSQLAESYEQYF.

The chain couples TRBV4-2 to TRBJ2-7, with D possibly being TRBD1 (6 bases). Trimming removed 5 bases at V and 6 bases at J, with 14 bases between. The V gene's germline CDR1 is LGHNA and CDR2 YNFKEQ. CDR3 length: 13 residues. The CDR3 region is CASSDLTGSEQYF. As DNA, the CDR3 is TGTGCCAGCAGCGATCTTACAGGGTCCGAGCAGTACTTC.

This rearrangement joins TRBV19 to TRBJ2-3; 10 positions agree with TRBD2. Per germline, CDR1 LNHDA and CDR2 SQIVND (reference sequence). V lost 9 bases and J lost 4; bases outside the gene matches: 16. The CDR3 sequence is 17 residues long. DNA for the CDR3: TGTGCCAGCGGACCCGAAGCGGGGGGGCAAGACGCAGATACGCAGTATTTT. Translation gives CASGPEAGGQDADTQYF.

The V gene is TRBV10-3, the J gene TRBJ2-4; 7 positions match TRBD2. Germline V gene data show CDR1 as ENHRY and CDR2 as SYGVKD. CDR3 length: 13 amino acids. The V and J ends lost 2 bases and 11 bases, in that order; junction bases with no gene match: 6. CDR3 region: CAISEGGRDFQYF. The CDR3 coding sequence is TGTGCCATCAGTGAGGGCGGGAGAGATTTTCAGTACTTC.

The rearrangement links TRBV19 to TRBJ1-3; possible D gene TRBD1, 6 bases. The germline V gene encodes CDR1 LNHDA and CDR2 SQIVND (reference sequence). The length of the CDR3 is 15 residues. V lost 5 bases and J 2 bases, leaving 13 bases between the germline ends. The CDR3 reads CASSSLKGAGNTIYF. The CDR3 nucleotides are TGTGCCAGTAGTTCCCTGAAGGGGGCTGGAAACACCATATATTTT.

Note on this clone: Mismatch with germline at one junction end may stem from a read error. The CDR3 protein is CANSFAGTQYEQYF. The CDR3 nucleotides are TGTGCCAACAGTTTTGCCGGGACTCAGTACGAGCAGTACTTC. The genes are TRBV6-5 and TRBJ2-7, with D perhaps matching TRBD2 (6 bases). This CDR3 spans 14 amino acids. Germline V gene lookup returns CDR1 MNHEY and CDR2 SVGAGI.